The rows below give T cell receptor beta chains drawn from one sample of a study of blood T cell repertoires in COVID-19. Using immunoSEQ multiplex PCR, the repertoire was profiled, and TCRdb retains in-frame clones only, with some absent. The table records roughly 330,000 clones, around four fifths of them present only once. The sequenced sample consisted of peripheral blood. Receptor source: a woman between 50 and 59 years old with acute or convalescent COVID-19. CDR3s include the opening cysteine and the closing phenylalanine or tryptophan. The order of the fields is D gene, clone size, V gene, J gene, CDR3 DNA, CDR3 protein. A D gene is named only where the DNA matches it firmly. Some rows mark clone size as missing; the rest say once, few, many or name a class of expanded clone.

TRBD1	.	TRBV11-2	TRBJ1-5	TGTGCCAGCAGCTTAGATCCTGGACAGGGGAGCAATCAGCCCCAGCATTTT	CASSLDPGQGSNQPQHF
.	once	TRBV28	TRBJ2-5	TGTGCCAGCAGTTCCTCGGGTTTGGGGGCCGCGCAAGAGACCCAGTACTTC	CASSSSGLGAAQETQYF
.	.	TRBV2	TRBJ1-1	TGTGCCAGCAGTGACAGGACGGGAGGAACTGAAGCTTTCTTT	CASSDRTGGTEAFF
.	.	TRBV9	TRBJ1-4	TGTGCCAGCAGCGTAGACGGACAACCAAATGAAAAACTGTTTTTT	CASSVDGQPNEKLFF
TRBD1	.	TRBV9	TRBJ1-6	TGTGCCAGCAGCTCCGAGGGACAGTATAATTCACCCCTCCACTTT	CASSSEGQYNSPLHF
.	few	TRBV4-3	TRBJ1-2	TGCGCCAGCAGCCAAGATGGTCCGGGAAGCTATGGCTACACCTTC	CASSQDGPGSYGYTF
.	.	TRBV9	TRBJ2-3	TGTGCCAGCAGCTCCCGGGGAGCAGATACGCAGTATTTT	CASSSRGADTQYF
.	.	TRBV12-3/TRBV12-4	TRBJ1-2	TGTGCCAGCAGTTTCAGGGAGGGCTATGGCTACACCTTC	CASSFREGYGYTF
.	.	TRBV18	TRBJ1-1	TGTGCCAGCTCACCAACGGGGGAGAACACTGAAGCTTTCTTT	CASSPTGENTEAFF
.	.	TRBV7-3	TRBJ1-5	TGTGCCACCCACCAGGGAAGCAATCAGCCCCAGCATTTT	CATHQGSNQPQHF
TRBD2	.	TRBV15	TRBJ2-5	TGTGCCACCAGCAGAGGCGGGGGGGAGACCCAGTACTTC	CATSRGGGETQYF
.	.	TRBV21-1	TRBJ1-5	TGTGCCAGCAGCAAAGATCAGGGGTTGAGCAATCAGCCCCAGCATTTT	CASSKDQGLSNQPQHF
.	few	TRBV18	TRBJ2-2	TGTGCCAGCTCACCAAATTCACCGAGGATAGGAGGGGAGCTGTTTTTT	CASSPNSPRIGGELFF
TRBD1	.	TRBV19	TRBJ1-5	TGTGCCAGCCAAATCTTCGCAGGGGGGAATCAGCCCCAGCATTTT	CASQIFAGGNQPQHF
.	few	TRBV4-1	TRBJ1-1	TGCGCCAGCAGCGCCTATGGGGGCGACACTGAAGCTTTCTTT	CASSAYGGDTEAFF
TRBD2	.	TRBV6-5	TRBJ2-3	TGTGCCAGCAGACGACTAGCGGGCCGCACAGATACGCAGTATTTT	CASRRLAGRTDTQYF
.	.	TRBV5-4	TRBJ1-4	TGTGCCAGCAGCGAAGACAGGTCGGGTAATGAAAAACTGTTTTTT	CASSEDRSGNEKLFF
.	.	TRBV7-9	TRBJ1-1	TGTGCCAGCAGCTTCCCTTACGGCCAGGGGACTGAAGCTTTCTTT	CASSFPYGQGTEAFF
TRBD2	few	TRBV7-9	TRBJ2-7	TGTGCCAGCAGCCATCTAGCGGGAGTTGACAAGCAGTACTTC	CASSHLAGVDKQYF
.	.	TRBV30	TRBJ2-1	TGTGCCTGGATGCAGGTGCGAGGGGAGGTCCCTTACAATGAGCAGTTCTTC	CAWMQVRGEVPYNEQFF
.	.	TRBV4-1	TRBJ1-5	TGCGCCAGCAGCCAAGTTTTCATAGGAGGCCGCAATCAGCCCCAGCATTTT	CASSQVFIGGRNQPQHF
TRBD2	.	TRBV15	TRBJ2-3	TGTGCCACCAGCAGAGGTACTAGCGGGAGGGCCGTGGATACGCAGTATTTT	CATSRGTSGRAVDTQYF
TRBD2	.	TRBV6-2/TRBV6-3	TRBJ2-3	TGTGCCAGCAGTTACTCGGCGGGAGGCCAGCCAGATACGCAGTATTTT	CASSYSAGGQPDTQYF
TRBD1	.	TRBV6-5	TRBJ2-2	TGTGCCAGCAGTCGGGACAGATCCACCGGGGAGCTGTTTTTT	CASSRDRSTGELFF
.	once	TRBV7-2	TRBJ2-3	TGTGCCAGCAGCTTTTCCCCCGGAGATACGCAGTATTTT	CASSFSPGDTQYF
.	.	TRBV2	TRBJ1-5	TGTGCCAGCAGTATGGGGTCCCTAATAAGAGGGGGTCAGCCCCAGCATTTT	CASSMGSLIRGGQPQHF
TRBD1	few	TRBV5-6	TRBJ1-6	TGTGCCAGCAGCGATACGACCAGGGGGCTTCGGAATTCACCCCTCCACTTT	CASSDTTRGLRNSPLHF
.	.	TRBV27	TRBJ2-1	TGTGCCAGCAGTGCGGTAAACAATGAGCAGTTCTTC	CASSAVNNEQFF
.	many	TRBV18	TRBJ2-1	TGTGCCAGCTCACCGAATAGCGGAGGGGACAATGAGCAGTTCTTC	CASSPNSGGDNEQFF
TRBD2	.	TRBV5-4	TRBJ2-7	TGTGCCAGCAGCTTGTCAAAGCGGGAGTCCCCGGACGAGCAGTACTTC	CASSLSKRESPDEQYF
TRBD2	.	TRBV28	TRBJ2-3	TGTGCCAGCAGTCGCTTCACTAGCGGGGGGTCCGGTACGCAGTATTTT	CASSRFTSGGSGTQYF
.	once	TRBV7-9	TRBJ2-6	TGTGCCAGCAGCGCTTCGGGTACCGGGGCCAACGTCCTGACTTTC	CASSASGTGANVLTF
TRBD1	.	TRBV4-3	TRBJ2-6	TGCGCCAGCAGCCAAGGTACAGGGGCTGGGGCCAACGTCCTGACTTTC	CASSQGTGAGANVLTF
TRBD2	.	TRBV19	TRBJ2-2	TGTGCCAGTACACCCGTGGGAGGGTCGAACACCGGGGAGCTGTTTTTT	CASTPVGGSNTGELFF
TRBD1	.	TRBV4-1	TRBJ2-1	TGCGCCAGCAGCCAAGATATTGGGACAGGGCAAAATGAGCAGTTCTTC	CASSQDIGTGQNEQFF
.	.	TRBV7-8	TRBJ1-1	TGTGCCAGCAGAGCCGGGATCTCGAACACTGAAGCTTTCTTT	CASRAGISNTEAFF